Below, 14 T cell receptor beta chains from the same sample are listed, as sequenced in a study of blood T cells in healthy people across ages. With a J-beta primer mix and a sample-barcoded 5' primer, a second PCR ran about 6 to 11 cycles. MiXCR was run by TCRdb on the 5' RACE reads, yielding one entry per CDR3 protein. The sample has around 670,000 distinct CDR3 sequences, roughly 31% seen once; the top ten hold more than 15%. Input material: blood. These receptors originate from a woman of 80 years or more in good health.

This clonotype was counted ten times or more. This chain links TRBV20-1 with TRBJ1-6; D gene ambiguous. Germline CDR1 DFQATT, CDR2 SNEGSKA (reference sequence). The CDR3 is 15 residues long. Trimming pared 0 bases from V and 2 bases from J, leaving 8 bases between. This chain's CDR3 is CSAREQKTYNSPLHF. The CDR3 bases are TGCAGTGCTAGAGAACAAAAAACCTATAATTCACCCCTCCACTTT.

On this clonotype: The junction and the germline gene differ at one end; a read error may be behind it. The chain couples TRBV6-5 to TRBJ1-4, with D tentatively TRBD1 (6 bases). The CDR3 loop spans 16 amino acids. CDR1 is MNHEY, CDR2 SVGAGI, per germline. The CDR3 protein is CASSPGQRPTDEKLFF. DNA for the CDR3: TGTGCCAGCAGTCCGGGACAAAGACCAACTGATGAAAAACTGTTTTTT.

The V gene is TRBV29-1, the J gene TRBJ2-1; 10 positions match TRBD2. The CDR3 sequence is 18 residues long. The J segment lost 3 bases and the V segment lost 6 bases, leaving 17 bases of the junction unmatched. CDR1 is SQVTM, CDR2 ANQGSEA, per germline. The DNA of the CDR3 is TGCAGCGTGCCGGGACTAGCGAGCAGAAACCTCCTCTACAATGAGCAGTTCTTC. Its translation: CSVPGLASRNLLYNEQFF.

This clonotype was seen many times. The rearrangement links TRBV5-1 to TRBJ2-7; D unresolved. V lost 0 bases and J 3 bases, leaving 7 bases between the germline ends. Germline V lookup: CDR1 SGHRS, CDR2 YFSETQ. The CDR3 consists of 13 residues. CDR3 sequence: CASSLEEFYEQYF. CDR3 DNA sequence: TGCGCCAGCAGCTTGGAGGAATTCTACGAGCAGTACTTC.

This clonotype was seen a few times. A much bigger clone sits one base away, suggesting this may be a read error. The gene calls are TRBV20-1 and TRBJ2-7; 7 bases are shared with TRBD2. The CDR3 extends over 13 amino acids. From germline, CDR1 is DFQATT and CDR2 SNEGSKA (reference sequence). Losses at the gene ends were 2 bases for V and 5 bases for J; bases not matched to a gene: 6. DNA of the CDR3: TGCAGTGCTAGACAGGGAGGGAGCGACGAGCAGTACTTC. Translation gives CSARQGGSDEQYF.

This clonotype was picked up a small number of times. The chain combines TRBV7-2 with TRBJ1-3; no reliable D call. From germline, CDR1 is SGHTA and CDR2 FQGNSA. This CDR3 comprises 16 residues. The V end was cut by 2 bases, the J end by 0 bases, with 11 bases between. CDR3 DNA: TGTGCCAGCAGCTTAAGGTCGGGTAGCTCTGGAAACACCATATATTTT. Translating gives CASSLRSGSSGNTIYF.

The V gene is TRBV11-3, the J gene TRBJ2-2; 12 bases match TRBD2. Trimming cost V 5 bases and J 5 bases; bases outside gene matches: 3. Germline V gene lookup returns CDR1 SGHNT and CDR2 YENEEA. The CDR3 sequence is 15 residues long. In nucleotides, the CDR3 is TGTGCCAGCAGCCATGGGACTAGCGGGACCGGGGAGCTGTTTTTT. Translation: CASSHGTSGTGELFF.

This clonotype was detected only a few times. CDR3 in DNA: TGTGCCAGCAGTTCCACAGGGGGCCTCGGACCCGGGGAGCTGTTTTTT. Protein sequence: CASSSTGGLGPGELFF. The chain couples TRBV27 to TRBJ2-2; 9 bases line up with TRBD1. Germline V CDR1 and CDR2: MNHEY, SMNVEV (reference sequence). The CDR3 length is 16 residues. Losses at the gene ends were 4 bases for V and 6 bases for J; bases not matched to a gene: 9.

This clonotype was seen many times. V gene TRBV7-3 combines with J gene TRBJ2-5; 9 bases line up with TRBD1. This CDR3 contains 18 residues. CDR1 is SGHTA, CDR2 FQGTGA, per germline. The J segment lost 4 bases and the V segment lost 0 bases, leaving 12 bases of the junction unmatched. CDR3 bases: TGTGCCAGCAGCTTAACGGGATCTTTGGGGACAGGGCGAGAGACCCAGTACTTC. This translates into CASSLTGSLGTGRETQYF.

This clonotype showed up just once. A much larger clone differs from this one at a single base, so this may be a read error. The rearrangement uses TRBV5-6 and TRBJ2-7; 12 bases fit TRBD1. The end of the DNA fits TRBJ2-5 better, so the J call may be wrong. The germline V gene encodes CDR1 SGHDT and CDR2 YYEEEE. This CDR3 is built from 18 residues. DNA for the CDR3: TGTGCCAGCAGCTTGGTTCTCTCGGGACAGGGGGCTAGGGAGACCCAGTACTTC. This gives the protein CASSLVLSGQGARETQYF.

This clonotype was detected a few times. The rearrangement links TRBV5-6 to TRBJ1-5, with 12 bases aligning to TRBD1. The CDR3 runs to 18 residues. Germline trimming cut 3 bases from V and 1 base from J; bases unmatched to any gene: 8. CDR1 is SGHDT and CDR2 is YYEEEE in the germline V gene. This CDR3 reads CASSWTLGQGASNQPQHF. The CDR3, as DNA: TGTGCCAGCAGCTGGACCTTGGGACAGGGGGCGAGCAATCAGCCCCAGCATTTT.

The chain employs TRBV21-1 and TRBJ1-1; whether TRBD1, the table's D call, matches the DNA was not checked. TRBV21-1 is a recognized pseudogene. The CDR3 extends over 16 amino acids. Here the CDR3 reads CASSKVLPDRVTEAFF. The CDR3, as DNA: TGTGCCAGCAGCAAAGTATTACCGGACAGGGTCACTGAAGCTTTCTTT.

This clonotype was seen at least ten times. This chain connects TRBV6-6 to TRBJ2-1; 9 nucleotides agree with TRBD2. Per the germline V gene, CDR1 is MNHNY and CDR2 is SVGAGI (reference sequence). The CDR3 covers 16 residues. Germline trimming cut 5 bases from V and 4 bases from J; bases unmatched to any gene: 9. CDR3 DNA sequence: TGTGCCAGCAGTCGCGACGGGACTAGCATGTACAATGAGCAGTTCTTC. It yields the protein CASSRDGTSMYNEQFF.

With respect to this clonotype: This could be a read error, since a much larger clone is one nucleotide away. The chain carries TRBV20-1 and TRBJ2-1, with 7 bases aligning to TRBD1. CDR3 size: 12 residues. J lost 8 bases, V lost 6 bases, and 7 bases had no gene match. Germline V CDR1 and CDR2: DFQATT, SNEGSKA (reference sequence). Written as DNA, the CDR3 is TGCAGTGCAGGACAGGATCGGCATGAGCAGTTCTTC. The encoded protein is CSAGQDRHEQFF.